Sequencing of this TCR beta chain was carried out in a study of T cell responses to AZD1222 COVID-19 vaccine. Sequencing was performed with immunoSEQ multiplex PCR; in TCRdb, only in-frame clones are kept and a portion is missing. The repertoire holds over 150,000 clones, about 93% seen once, with about 1% in the top ten. Germline V lookup: CDR1 KGHSH, CDR2 LQKENI. This CDR3 spans 13 amino acids. V was trimmed by 2 bases and J by 3 bases, leaving 7 bases between them. The V call is TRBV18, the J call TRBJ1-2, with D possibly matching TRBD1 (5 bases). Sequenced material: peripheral blood, taken 28 days after the second dose of the MenACWY control vaccine. The origin of this receptor is an adult who received the MenACWY meningococcal vaccine as a control. CDR3 sequence (DNA): TGTGCCAGCTCACCAAGCAGGGACTATGGCTACACCTTC. Protein sequence: CASSPSRDYGYTF. The full variable domain, completed using reference TRBV18 and TRBJ1-2, is NAGVMQNPRHLVRRRGQEARLRCSPMKGHSHVYWYRQLPEEGLKFMVYLQKENIIDESGMPKERFSAEFPKEGPSILRIQQVVRGDSAAYFCASSPSRDYGYTFGSGTRLTVV.